The 14 T cell receptor beta chains reported below all come from one sample, sequenced in a study of shared clonotypes between healthy human individuals. Clones were read by immunoSEQ multiplex PCR, and TCRdb kept only the in-frame ones, dropping some. Here the sample spans roughly 2.2 million clones, about nine tenths being singletons. Sequences were obtained from naive CD4+ T cells from PBMCs. The subset is: CD45RA+ positively selected. The receptors come from a young man in good health. Some clones in this sample may be carry-over from other donors' samples.

The chain links TRBV5-1 to TRBJ2-1, with TRBD2 matching 9 bases. The CDR3 has 16 residues. V lost 5 bases and J lost 6; bases outside the gene matches: 12. Germline V CDR1 and CDR2: SGHRS, YFSETQ. CDR3 amino acids: CASSSLAGSPPNEQFF. CDR3 bases: TGCGCCAGCAGTTCGCTAGCGGGATCCCCTCCCAATGAGCAGTTCTTC.

The chain couples TRBV4-1 to TRBJ2-1, with D unresolved. With 4 bases removed from V and 7 bases from J, the gap between germline ends came to 20 bases. The CDR3 runs to 16 residues. Germline CDR1 and CDR2: MGHRA and YSYEKL. CDR3 in DNA: TGCGCCAGCAGCCGATCGGCCCTAAGGAGCGAGAATGAGCAGTTCTTC. It encodes CASSRSALRSENEQFF.

The table lists this clone with a count of one. This chain links TRBV7-2 with TRBJ2-1; TRBD1 agrees at 9 bases. This CDR3 is 14 amino acids long. Germline CDR1 is SGHTA and CDR2 is FQGNSA. Trimming took 11 bases from V and 5 from J; bases not matched to a gene: 10. CDR3 bases: TGTGCCGGGGGCCGGGACAGGGAGAACAATGAGCAGTTCTTC. Protein: CAGGRDRENNEQFF.

This clone is a singleton in its sample. This sequence joins TRBV19 and TRBJ2-7; D may be TRBD2 (6 bases). V was pared by 5 bases and J by 2 bases, with 16 bases between. Germline values: CDR1 LNHDA, CDR2 SQIVND (reference sequence). The CDR3 contains 15 residues. The chain's CDR3 is CASSEGGVGAYEQYF. As DNA, the CDR3 is TGTGCCAGTAGTGAAGGAGGGGTTGGCGCCTACGAGCAGTACTTC.

V is TRBV6-5 and J is TRBJ2-7; D is ambiguous. The V end was cut by 6 bases, the J end by 5 bases, with 11 bases between. Germline V lookup: CDR1 MNHEY, CDR2 SVGAGI. The CDR3 length is 12 residues. Here the CDR3 DNA reads TGTGCCAGCAGCAACACCCGGGACGAGCAGTACTTC. Protein: CASSNTRDEQYF.

The rearrangement uses TRBV13 and TRBJ2-1; TRBD2 matches at 11 bases. The V gene end was trimmed by 5 bases and the J gene end by 3 bases; junction bases not matched to a gene: 9. This CDR3 comprises 17 residues. Germline CDR1 reads PRHDT; CDR2 reads FYEKMQ (reference sequence). In DNA form, the CDR3 reads TGTGCCAGCAGCATCAGTAGCGGGAGGGGGATCTACAATGAGCAGTTCTTC. Translated: CASSISSGRGIYNEQFF.

Turning to this clone: The same CDR3 is also encoded by other DNA sequences in this sample. This chain joins TRBV6-6 and TRBJ2-2; D call uncertain. The CDR3 is made up of 14 amino acids. Trimming pared 0 bases from V and 3 bases from J, leaving 5 bases between. The germline CDR1 and CDR2 sequences are MNHNY and SVGAGI (reference sequence). The CDR3 DNA sequence: TGTGCCAGCAGTTACTCCGCTGACACCGGGGAGCTGTTTTTT. Amino acids: CASSYSADTGELFF.

The gene calls are TRBV4-1 and TRBJ1-4; TRBD1 matches at 8 bases. Germline trimming cut 6 bases from V and 4 bases from J; bases unmatched to any gene: 7. The length of the CDR3 is 15 residues. CDR1 and CDR2 (germline): MGHRA, YSYEKL. The CDR3 DNA reads as TGCGCCAGCAGACTAACCGGGACAGGTAATGAAAAACTGTTTTTT. It specifies CASRLTGTGNEKLFF.

V and J are TRBV5-6 and TRBJ2-2; 8 bases line up with TRBD2. The V gene's germline CDR1 is SGHDT and CDR2 YYEEEE. The junction had 7 bases not matched to a gene; V was cut back by 2 bases and J by 7 bases. The CDR3 has 15 amino acids. The CDR3 nucleotides are TGTGCCAGCAGCTTCGGGACTAGAGACGGCGGGGAGCTGTTTTTT. This codes for CASSFGTRDGGELFF.

The chain couples TRBV10-3 to TRBJ2-7; 11 positions agree with TRBD2. CDR3 length: 15 amino acids. Germline V lookup: CDR1 ENHRY, CDR2 SYGVKD. The trim removed 5 bases at V and 2 bases at J, leaving 5 bases unmatched. CDR3 bases: TGTGCCATCAGTCCAACTAGCGGGGGAACCTACGAGCAGTACTTC. Translation gives CAISPTSGGTYEQYF.

V and J are TRBV6-1 and TRBJ2-3, with TRBD2 identical over 11 bases. The CDR3 totals 15 residues. Unmatched junction bases numbered 4, after V lost 5 bases and J lost 3 bases. Per the germline V gene, CDR1 is MNHNS and CDR2 is SASEGT. The CDR3 loop is CASSTSGSRTDTQYF. CDR3 DNA sequence: TGTGCCAGCAGTACTAGCGGGAGTCGGACAGATACGCAGTATTTT.

Comment on this clone: Germline and junction disagree at one end, which may indicate a read error. The V and J genes are TRBV5-5 and TRBJ2-3; TRBD2 agrees at 16 bases. The CDR3 extends over 17 amino acids. The germline CDR1 and CDR2 sequences are SGHKS and YYEKEE (reference sequence). DNA for the CDR3: TGTGCCAGCAGCTTCGGGACTAGCGGGAGGGGCACGGATACGCAGTATTTT. This codes for CASSFGTSGRGTDTQYF.

The chain couples TRBV7-3 to TRBJ2-2; 8 bases agree with TRBD2. This CDR3 comprises 15 residues. Trimming took 2 bases from V and 6 from J; bases not matched to a gene: 5. Germline V CDR1 and CDR2: SGHTA, FQGTGA. CDR3 amino acids: CASSLYSGKAGELFF. The CDR3 region has the DNA TGTGCCAGCAGCTTATATAGCGGGAAAGCCGGGGAGCTGTTTTTT.

The V gene is TRBV25-1, the J gene TRBJ2-5, with 9 bases aligning to TRBD2. The CDR3 runs 14 residues. CDR1 is MGHDK, CDR2 SYGVNS, per germline. The V gene end was trimmed by 4 bases and the J gene end by 6 bases; junction bases not matched to a gene: 6. The CDR3 spells CASSATSGRKTQYF. In nucleotides, the CDR3 is TGTGCCAGCAGTGCCACTAGCGGGCGCAAGACCCAGTACTTC.